This T cell receptor (beta chain) was documented in a study of CD8 T cells in ankylosing spondylitis. Trimming stripped 3 bases from V and 1 base from J, with 10 bases between. CDR3 length: 15 amino acids. Germline V gene data show CDR1 as KGHSH and CDR2 as LQKENI. Generation of TCR beta libraries employed quantitative 5'-RACE incorporating molecular barcodes. MiXCR, run by TCRdb on the 5' RACE reads, gives a single entry per CDR3 protein. This repertoire shows about 540,000 distinct CDR3 sequences, over 9.5% found once; its top ten account for nearly 7%. The study, taken as a whole, reports: A CD8+ phenotype characterized the disease-linked clones, which were relatively rare in peripheral blood. Both synovial fluid and blood in reactive arthritis had previously been reported to carry some motif variants. Enrichment of disease-linked clones was reportedly significant in matched ankylosing spondylitis synovial fluid. What seemed typical of ankylosing spondylitis blood was a TCR beta motif built from eight highly homologous variants.

With respect to this clonotype: Its antigen is as yet unknown.

This chain links TRBV18 with TRBJ2-1; no reliable D call. The material sequenced was blood, either unsorted or a sorted T cell fraction (not recorded which). The clonotype originates from a male donor with ankylosing spondylitis. The CDR3 region is CASSPRQQSYNEQFF. CDR3 nucleotides: TGTGCCAGCTCACCCCGCCAGCAGTCCTACAATGAGCAGTTCTTC.